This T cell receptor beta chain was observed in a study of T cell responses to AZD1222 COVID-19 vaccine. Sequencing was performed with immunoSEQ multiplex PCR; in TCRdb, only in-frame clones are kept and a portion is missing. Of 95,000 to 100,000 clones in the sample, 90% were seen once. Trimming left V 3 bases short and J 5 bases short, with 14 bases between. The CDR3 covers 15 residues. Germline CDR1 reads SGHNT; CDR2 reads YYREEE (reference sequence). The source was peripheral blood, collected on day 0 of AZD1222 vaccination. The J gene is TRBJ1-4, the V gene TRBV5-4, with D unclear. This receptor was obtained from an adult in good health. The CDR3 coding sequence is TGTGCCAGCAGCTCGAATAGAGGGCTAAATGAAAAACTGTTTTTT. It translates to CASSSNRGLNEKLFF.